The next 18 T cell receptor beta chains were all read from a single sample in a study of blood T cell repertoires in COVID-19. Using immunoSEQ multiplex PCR, the repertoire was profiled, and TCRdb retains in-frame clones only, with some absent. The sample carries fewer than 350,000 clones, 85% to 90% recorded once. The sample was PBMCs or T cells enriched from blood (not recorded which). The receptors derive from a woman aged 25-40 years with acute COVID-19.

The gene calls are TRBV3-1 (or the pseudogene TRBV3-2) and TRBJ2-7; the D gene is possibly TRBD1 (6 bases). The germline gives CDR1 LGHDT, CDR2 YNNKEL (reference sequence). Trimming took off 1 base at V and 3 bases at J, with 16 bases between the two ends. The CDR3 is 16 amino acids. The CDR3 here is CASSQGAGRGRYEQYF. CDR3 nucleotide sequence: TGTGCCAGCAGCCAAGGCGCGGGCAGGGGCCGCTACGAGCAGTACTTC.

V and J are TRBV5-4 and TRBJ1-1, with D uncertain. With 4 bases removed from V and 0 bases from J, the gap between germline ends came to 13 bases. Germline lookup yields CDR1 SGHNT and CDR2 YYREEE (reference sequence). The CDR3 loop spans 15 amino acids. This CDR3 reads CASSLMTGMNTEAFF. For the CDR3, the DNA is TGTGCCAGCAGCCTGATGACGGGGATGAACACTGAAGCTTTCTTT.

This clone occurred once. The rearrangement uses TRBV6-2 or TRBV6-3 and TRBJ2-7; a weak D match, TRBD2 (5 bases). Trimming stripped 2 bases from V and 0 bases from J, with 14 bases between. CDR3 length: 16 amino acids. Germline V gives CDR1 MNHEY, CDR2 SVGEGT. The CDR3 reads CASSYPGRNPSYEQYF. The CDR3 coding sequence is TGTGCCAGCAGTTACCCTGGGAGAAACCCCTCCTACGAGCAGTACTTC.

The table lists this clone with a count of one. The rearrangement uses TRBV7-3 and TRBJ2-1; 11 bases align to TRBD2. The V and J ends lost 3 bases and 7 bases, in that order; junction bases with no gene match: 5. The CDR3 runs 15 residues. Germline V gene data show CDR1 as SGHTA and CDR2 as FQGTGA. CDR3 region: CASSLTSGTGNEQFF. For the CDR3, the DNA is TGTGCCAGCAGCTTGACTAGCGGGACGGGGAATGAGCAGTTCTTC.

The chain combines TRBV7-9 with TRBJ2-7; the match to TRBD1 covers 11 bases. CDR3 length: 14 residues. CDR1 and CDR2 (germline): SEHNR, FQNEAQ (reference sequence). The junction had 4 bases not matched to a gene; V was cut back by 4 bases and J by 5 bases. This CDR3 reads CASSSTGQGDEQYF. CDR3 nucleotide sequence: TGTGCCAGCAGCTCCACGGGACAGGGGGACGAGCAGTACTTC.

The V and J genes are TRBV4-1 and TRBJ1-5; no definite D call. Per germline, CDR1 MGHRA and CDR2 YSYEKL. V dropped 3 bases and J dropped 2 bases, with 17 bases sitting between them. This CDR3 has 17 amino acids. CDR3 bases: TGCGCCAGCAGCCAGGTGTCGGGGATCAATGGCAATCAGCCCCAGCATTTT. Its protein is CASSQVSGINGNQPQHF.

The chain combines TRBV18 with TRBJ1-6; D ambiguous. V was pared by 1 base and J by 2 bases, with 9 bases between. The CDR3 loop spans 16 amino acids. CDR1 KGHSH and CDR2 LQKENI come from the germline V gene. This CDR3 is CASSPLEVPYNSPLHF. The DNA for the CDR3 is TGTGCCAGCTCACCACTGGAGGTCCCCTATAATTCACCCCTCCACTTT.

The genes are TRBV21-1 and TRBJ2-1; the table's TRBD2 call for D was not verified on the DNA. TRBV21-1 is flagged as a pseudogene. The CDR3 covers 21 residues. Here the CDR3 reads CASSKEGASGIPLSSYNEQFF. CDR3 bases: TGTGCCAGCAGCAAAGAGGGGGCTAGCGGGATTCCCCTTAGCTCCTACAATGAGCAGTTCTTC.

The rearrangement links TRBV11-3 to TRBJ2-5; D is perhaps TRBD1 (5 bases). Germline CDR1 SGHNT, CDR2 YENEEA. This CDR3 comprises 13 residues. V dropped 1 base and J dropped 4 bases, with 7 bases sitting between them. This CDR3 reads CASSLGQIETQYF. The CDR3 nucleotides read TGTGCCAGCAGCTTAGGACAGATAGAGACCCAGTACTTC.

This chain links TRBV29-1 with TRBJ2-2; D may be TRBD1 (7 bases). Germline V gene sequence: CDR1 SQVTM, CDR2 ANQGSEA. Trimming shortened V by 7 bases and J by 3 bases, and 21 bases separated the two germline ends. The CDR3 is 16 residues long. CDR3 region: CSALSGGRLYTGELFF. CDR3 nucleotide sequence: TGCAGCGCCCTGTCAGGGGGGCGCTTGTACACCGGGGAGCTGTTTTTT.

The V call is TRBV30, the J call TRBJ2-1; D is ambiguous. V was pared by 0 bases and J by 1 base, with 4 bases between. The CDR3 spans 13 residues. Germline-derived CDR1 and CDR2 are GTSNPN and SVGIG (reference sequence). This CDR3 is CAWSVASYNEQFF. The DNA of the CDR3 is TGTGCCTGGAGTGTAGCATCCTACAATGAGCAGTTCTTC.

This chain links TRBV24-1 with TRBJ2-4, with D perhaps TRBD1 (6 bases). Germline-derived CDR1 and CDR2 are KGHDR and SFDVKD. CDR3 length: 13 amino acids. The V end lost 9 bases, the J end lost 6 bases, and 14 bases lay between the germline ends. The CDR3 region has the DNA TGTGCCACCGGCACAGGGAAGGGAAACATTCAGTACTTC. It is translated as CATGTGKGNIQYF.

The chain uses TRBV7-9 and TRBJ2-5, with 11 nucleotides matching TRBD1. The ends lost 5 bases at V and 5 bases at J; junction bases unmatched: 13. This CDR3 contains 17 residues. Germline V gene data show CDR1 as SEHNR and CDR2 as FQNEAQ (reference sequence). For the CDR3, the DNA is TGTGCCAGCAGCCTCAACTCCGGGACAGGGGGTAAGGAGACCCAGTACTTC. Translated, it gives CASSLNSGTGGKETQYF.

This clone was seen only once. V usage is TRBV28 and J usage is TRBJ2-7, with 12 nucleotides matching TRBD2. CDR3 length: 14 amino acids. Trimming at V came to 9 bases and at J to 3 bases, leaving 6 bases not matched to a gene. Germline V gives CDR1 MDHEN, CDR2 SYDVKM. In nucleotides, the CDR3 is TGTGCCAGTACCTCTAGCGGGAGGGTCTACGAGCAGTACTTC. It yields the protein CASTSSGRVYEQYF.

On this clone: A junction end diverges from the germline sequence, so it may reflect a read error. This rearrangement joins TRBV5-8 to TRBJ2-7; 7 nucleotides match TRBD1. This CDR3 is 13 amino acids long. Germline CDR1 is SGHTS and CDR2 is YDEGEE. The chain's CDR3 is CASSLEGVGQDNF. The CDR3 nucleotides read TGTGCCAGCAGCTTGGAAGGGGTCGGACAGGACAACTTC.

This clone occurred once. The genes are TRBV27 and TRBJ1-2; D might be TRBD1 (5 bases). Looked up from germline, CDR1 is MNHEY and CDR2 is SMNVEV (reference sequence). V was cut by 10 bases and J by 4 bases, with 13 bases left in between. The CDR3 runs to 12 residues. The CDR3 region is CATWGGAYGYTF. As DNA, the CDR3 is TGTGCCACATGGGGGGGTGCCTATGGCTACACCTTC.

This sequence joins TRBV6-5 and TRBJ2-4; TRBD2 might be the D (6 bases). The CDR3 loop spans 13 amino acids. Per germline, CDR1 MNHEY and CDR2 SVGAGI. Deletions cut 6 bases from V and 8 bases from J, with 14 bases between. CDR3 residues: CASSGETGDIQYF. The CDR3 nucleotides read TGTGCCAGCAGCGGTGAGACGGGAGACATTCAGTACTTC.

The table lists this clone with a count of one. The rearrangement joins TRBV10-3 to TRBJ2-7; D perhaps matches TRBD2 (6 bases). The length of the CDR3 is 12 residues. Trimming stripped 11 bases from V and 3 bases from J, with 14 bases between. Germline CDR1 is ENHRY and CDR2 is SYGVKD. CDR3 loop: CAVRDSYYEQYF. Written as DNA, the CDR3 is TGTGCCGTCCGGGACTCCTACTACGAGCAGTACTTC.